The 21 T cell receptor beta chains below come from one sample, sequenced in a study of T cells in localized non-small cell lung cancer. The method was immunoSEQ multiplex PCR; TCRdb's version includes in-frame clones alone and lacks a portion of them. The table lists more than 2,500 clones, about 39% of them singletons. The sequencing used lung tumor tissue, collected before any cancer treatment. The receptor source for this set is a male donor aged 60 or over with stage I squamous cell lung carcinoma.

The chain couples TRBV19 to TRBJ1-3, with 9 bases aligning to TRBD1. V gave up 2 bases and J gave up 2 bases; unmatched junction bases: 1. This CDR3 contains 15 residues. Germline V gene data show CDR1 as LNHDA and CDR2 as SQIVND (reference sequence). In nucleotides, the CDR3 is TGTGCCAGTAGTATAAGGACAGGGGCTGGAAACACCATATATTTT. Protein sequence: CASSIRTGAGNTIYF. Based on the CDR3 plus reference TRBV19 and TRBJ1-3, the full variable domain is DGGITQSPKYLFRKEGQNVTLSCEQNLNHDAMYWYRQDPGQGLRLIYYSQIVNDFQKGDIAEGYSVSREKKESFPLTVTSAQKNPTAFYLCASSIRTGAGNTIYFGEGSWLTVV.

CDR3 coding DNA: TGTGCCAGCTCACCACCTCAGGGGCGACTGTTTTTT. It translates to CASSPPQGRLFF. The rearrangement links TRBV18 to TRBJ1-4; possibly TRBD1 for D (6 bases). Germline V gene data show CDR1 as KGHSH and CDR2 as LQKENI. The CDR3 extends over 12 amino acids. V was cut by 0 bases and J by 13 bases, with 9 bases left in between.

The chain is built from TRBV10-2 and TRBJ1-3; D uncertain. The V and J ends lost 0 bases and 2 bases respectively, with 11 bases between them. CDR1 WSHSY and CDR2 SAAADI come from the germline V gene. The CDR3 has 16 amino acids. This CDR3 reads CASSESTRQAGNTIYF. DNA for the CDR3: TGCGCCAGCAGTGAGTCGACTCGGCAGGCTGGAAACACCATATATTTT.

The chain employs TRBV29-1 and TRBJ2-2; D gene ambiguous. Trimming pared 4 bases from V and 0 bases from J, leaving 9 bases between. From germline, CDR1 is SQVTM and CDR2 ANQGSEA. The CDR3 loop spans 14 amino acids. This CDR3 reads CSVVDTTNTGELFF. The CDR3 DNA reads TGCAGCGTTGTCGACACCACGAACACCGGGGAGCTGTTTTTT.

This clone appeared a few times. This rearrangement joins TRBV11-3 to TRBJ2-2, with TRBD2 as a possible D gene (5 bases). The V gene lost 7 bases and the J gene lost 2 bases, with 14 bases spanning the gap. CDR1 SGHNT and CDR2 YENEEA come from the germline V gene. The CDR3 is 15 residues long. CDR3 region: CASTMTRGNTGELFF. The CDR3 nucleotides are TGTGCCAGCACCATGACCCGGGGAAACACCGGGGAGCTGTTTTTT.

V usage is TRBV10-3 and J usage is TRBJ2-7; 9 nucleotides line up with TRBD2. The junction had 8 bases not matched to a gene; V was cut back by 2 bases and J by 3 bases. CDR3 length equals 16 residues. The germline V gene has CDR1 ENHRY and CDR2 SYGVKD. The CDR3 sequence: CAISEGDLAGHYEQYF. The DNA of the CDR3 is TGTGCCATCAGTGAGGGGGACCTAGCGGGGCACTACGAGCAGTACTTC.

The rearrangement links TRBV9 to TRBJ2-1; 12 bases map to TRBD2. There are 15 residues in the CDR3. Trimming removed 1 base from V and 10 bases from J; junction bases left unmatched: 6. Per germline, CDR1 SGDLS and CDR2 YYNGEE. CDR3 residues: CASSVRTSGTVEQFF. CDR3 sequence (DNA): TGTGCCAGCAGCGTACGGACTAGCGGGACTGTGGAGCAGTTCTTC.

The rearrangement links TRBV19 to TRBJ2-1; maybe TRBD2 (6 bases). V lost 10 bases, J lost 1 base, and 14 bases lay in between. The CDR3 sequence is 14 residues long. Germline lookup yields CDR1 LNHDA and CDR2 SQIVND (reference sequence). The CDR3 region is CATPLAESYNEQFF. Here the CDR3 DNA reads TGTGCCACCCCCTTAGCGGAATCCTACAATGAGCAGTTCTTC.

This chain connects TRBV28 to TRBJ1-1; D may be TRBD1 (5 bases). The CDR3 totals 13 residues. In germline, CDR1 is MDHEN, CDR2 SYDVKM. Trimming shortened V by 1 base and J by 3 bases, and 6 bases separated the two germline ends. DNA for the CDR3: TGTGCCAGCAGTTTATTGGGGGACACTGAAGCTTTCTTT. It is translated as CASSLLGDTEAFF.

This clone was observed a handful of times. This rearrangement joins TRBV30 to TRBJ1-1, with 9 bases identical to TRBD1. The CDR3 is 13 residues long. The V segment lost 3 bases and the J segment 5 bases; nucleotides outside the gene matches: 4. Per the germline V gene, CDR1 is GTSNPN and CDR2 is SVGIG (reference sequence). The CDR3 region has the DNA TGTGCCTGGAGGCGGACAGGGGAGACTGAAGCTTTCTTT. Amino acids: CAWRRTGETEAFF.

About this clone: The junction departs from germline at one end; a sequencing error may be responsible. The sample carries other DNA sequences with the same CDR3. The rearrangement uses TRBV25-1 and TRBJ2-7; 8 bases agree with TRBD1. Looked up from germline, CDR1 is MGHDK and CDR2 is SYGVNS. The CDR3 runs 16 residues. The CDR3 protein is CASSDLGSPGGYEQYF. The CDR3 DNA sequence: TGTGCCAGCAGTGATCTAGGATCCCCAGGGGGCTACGAGCAGTACTTT.

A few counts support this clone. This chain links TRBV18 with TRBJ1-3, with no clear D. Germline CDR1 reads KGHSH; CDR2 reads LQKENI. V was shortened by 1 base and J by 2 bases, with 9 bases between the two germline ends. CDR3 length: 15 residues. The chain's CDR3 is CASSPRGGTGNTIYF. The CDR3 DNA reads TGTGCCAGCTCACCACGGGGAGGGACTGGAAACACCATATATTTT.

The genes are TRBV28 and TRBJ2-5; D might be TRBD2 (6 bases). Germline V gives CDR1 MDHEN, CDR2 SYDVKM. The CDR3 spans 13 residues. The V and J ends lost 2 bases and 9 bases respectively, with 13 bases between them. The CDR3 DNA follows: TGTGCCAGCAGTTTACCCCTTACTAGCTCCCAGTACTTC. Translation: CASSLPLTSSQYF.

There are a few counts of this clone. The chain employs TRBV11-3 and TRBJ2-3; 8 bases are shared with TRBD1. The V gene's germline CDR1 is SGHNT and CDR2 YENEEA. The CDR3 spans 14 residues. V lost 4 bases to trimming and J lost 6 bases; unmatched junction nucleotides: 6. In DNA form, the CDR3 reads TGTGCCAGCAGCTCGACAGGGGCAGGGGATACGCAGTATTTT. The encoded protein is CASSSTGAGDTQYF. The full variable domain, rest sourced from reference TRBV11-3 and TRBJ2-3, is EAGVVQSPRYKIIEKKQPVAFWCNPISGHNTLYWYLQNLGQGPELLIRYENEEAVDDSQLPKDRFSAERLKGVDSTLKIQPAELGDSAVYLCASSSTGAGDTQYFGPGTRLTVL.

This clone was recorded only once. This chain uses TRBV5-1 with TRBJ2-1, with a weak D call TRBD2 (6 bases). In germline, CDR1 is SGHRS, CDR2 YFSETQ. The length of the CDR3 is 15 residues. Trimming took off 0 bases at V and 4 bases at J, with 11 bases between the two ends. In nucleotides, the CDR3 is TGCGCCAGCAGCTTGGACGGGAGCGGGTACAATGAGCAGTTCTTC. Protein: CASSLDGSGYNEQFF.

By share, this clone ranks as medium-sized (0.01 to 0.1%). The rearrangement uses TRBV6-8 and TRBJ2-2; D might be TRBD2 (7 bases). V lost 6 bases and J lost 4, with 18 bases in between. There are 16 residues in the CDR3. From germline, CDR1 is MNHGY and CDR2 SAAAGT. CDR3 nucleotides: TGTGCCAGCAGCGGAGGGGGGAGGGCCATCACCGGGGAGCTGTTTTTT. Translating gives CASSGGGRAITGELFF.

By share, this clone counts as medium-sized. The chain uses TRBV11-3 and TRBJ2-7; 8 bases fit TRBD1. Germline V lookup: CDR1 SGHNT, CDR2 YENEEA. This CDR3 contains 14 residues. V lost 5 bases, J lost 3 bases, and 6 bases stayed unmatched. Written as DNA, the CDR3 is TGTGCCAGCAGCATCGGACAGGGAAGCTACGAGCAGTACTTC. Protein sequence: CASSIGQGSYEQYF.

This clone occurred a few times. CDR3 loop: CASSYRGNTGELFF. CDR3 coding DNA: TGTGCCAGCAGTTACCGCGGCAACACCGGGGAGCTGTTTTTT. The V gene is TRBV6-8, the J gene TRBJ2-2; D not resolved. Trimming cost V 2 bases and J 2 bases, with 6 bases left between them. Germline CDR1 MNHGY, CDR2 SAAAGT. The CDR3 is made up of 14 amino acids.

The CDR3 sequence is CAWSVGGYGELFF. CDR3 nucleotides: TGTGCCTGGAGTGTAGGTGGTTACGGGGAGCTGTTTTTT. V usage is TRBV30 and J usage is TRBJ2-2; D uncertain. The CDR3 length is 13 residues. Germline CDR1 GTSNPN, CDR2 SVGIG (reference sequence). Trimming took off 0 bases at V and 7 bases at J, with 9 bases between the two ends.

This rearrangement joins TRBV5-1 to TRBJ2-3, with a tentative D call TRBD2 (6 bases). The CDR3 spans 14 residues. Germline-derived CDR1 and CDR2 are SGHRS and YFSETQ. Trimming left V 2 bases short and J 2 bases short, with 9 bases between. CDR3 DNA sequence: TGCGCCAGCAGCTTAGCGGGTTCCACAGATACGCAGTATTTT. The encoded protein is CASSLAGSTDTQYF.

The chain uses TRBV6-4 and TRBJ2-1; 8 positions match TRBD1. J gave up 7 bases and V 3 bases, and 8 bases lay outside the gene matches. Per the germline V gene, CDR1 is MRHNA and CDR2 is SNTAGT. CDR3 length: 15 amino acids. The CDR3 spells CASSEGQGGYNEQFF. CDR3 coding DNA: TGTGCCAGCAGTGAAGGACAGGGAGGCTATAATGAGCAGTTCTTC.